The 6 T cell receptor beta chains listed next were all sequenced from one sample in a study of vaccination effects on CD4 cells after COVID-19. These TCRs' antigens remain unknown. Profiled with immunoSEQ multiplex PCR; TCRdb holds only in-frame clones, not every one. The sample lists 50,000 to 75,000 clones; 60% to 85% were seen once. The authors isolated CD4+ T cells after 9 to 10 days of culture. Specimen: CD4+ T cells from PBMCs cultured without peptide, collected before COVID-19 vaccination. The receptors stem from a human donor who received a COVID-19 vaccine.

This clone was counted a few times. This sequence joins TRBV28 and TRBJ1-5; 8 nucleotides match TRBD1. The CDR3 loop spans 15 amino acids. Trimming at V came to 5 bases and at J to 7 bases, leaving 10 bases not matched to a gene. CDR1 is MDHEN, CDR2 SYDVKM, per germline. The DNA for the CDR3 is TGTGCCAGCAGTAGAAACAGGGGGACTTGGCAGCCCCAGCATTTT. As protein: CASSRNRGTWQPQHF.

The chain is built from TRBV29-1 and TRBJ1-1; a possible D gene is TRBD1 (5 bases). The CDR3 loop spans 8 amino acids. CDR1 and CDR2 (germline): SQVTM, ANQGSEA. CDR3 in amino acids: CSGGGFFF. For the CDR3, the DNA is TGCAGTGGGGGGGGGTTTTTCTTT.

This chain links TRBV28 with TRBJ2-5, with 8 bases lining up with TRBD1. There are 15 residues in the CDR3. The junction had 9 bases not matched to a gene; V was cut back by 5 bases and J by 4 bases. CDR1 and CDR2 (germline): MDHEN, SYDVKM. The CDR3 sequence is CASSDIRGRPETQYF. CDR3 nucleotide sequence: TGTGCCAGCAGTGATATCAGGGGGCGCCCAGAGACCCAGTACTTC.

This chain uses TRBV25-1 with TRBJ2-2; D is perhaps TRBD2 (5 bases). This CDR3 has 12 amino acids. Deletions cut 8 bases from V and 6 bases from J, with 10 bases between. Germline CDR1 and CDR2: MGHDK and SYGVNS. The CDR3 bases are TGTGCCAGCCAACTAGTCCCCGGGGAGCTGTTTTTT. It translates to CASQLVPGELFF.

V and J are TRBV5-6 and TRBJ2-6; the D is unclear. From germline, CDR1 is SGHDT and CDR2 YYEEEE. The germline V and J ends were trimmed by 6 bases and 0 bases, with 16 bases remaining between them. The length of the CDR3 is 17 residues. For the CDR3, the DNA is TGTGCCAGCATACGTGGAGCCTTAACCTCTGGGGCCAACGTCCTGACTTTC. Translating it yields CASIRGALTSGANVLTF. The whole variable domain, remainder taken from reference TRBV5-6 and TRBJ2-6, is DAGVTQSPTHLIKTRGQQVTLRCSPKSGHDTVSWYQQALGQGPQFIFQYYEEEERQRGNFPDRFSGHQFPNYSSELNVNALLLGDSALYLCASIRGALTSGANVLTFGAGSRLTVL.

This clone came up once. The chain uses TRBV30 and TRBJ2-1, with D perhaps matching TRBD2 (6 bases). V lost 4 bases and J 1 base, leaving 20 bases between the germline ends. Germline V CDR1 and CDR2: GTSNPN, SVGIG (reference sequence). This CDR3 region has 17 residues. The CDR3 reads CAWTYSRDSFSYNEQFF. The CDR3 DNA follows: TGTGCCTGGACTTATTCCCGGGACTCCTTTTCCTACAATGAGCAGTTCTTC.